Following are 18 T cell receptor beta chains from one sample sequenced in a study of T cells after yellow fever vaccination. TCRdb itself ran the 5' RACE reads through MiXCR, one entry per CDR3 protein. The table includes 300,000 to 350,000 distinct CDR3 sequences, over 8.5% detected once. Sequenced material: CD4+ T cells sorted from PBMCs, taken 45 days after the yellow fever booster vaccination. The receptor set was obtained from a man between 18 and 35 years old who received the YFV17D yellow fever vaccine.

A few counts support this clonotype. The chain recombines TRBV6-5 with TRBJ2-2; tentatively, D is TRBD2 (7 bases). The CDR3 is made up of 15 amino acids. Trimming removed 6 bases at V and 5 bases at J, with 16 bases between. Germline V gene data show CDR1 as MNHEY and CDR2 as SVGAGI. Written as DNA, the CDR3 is TGTGCCAGCAGCCCGGGGCGGGGGCGGACCGGGGAGCTGTTTTTT. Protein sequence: CASSPGRGRTGELFF.

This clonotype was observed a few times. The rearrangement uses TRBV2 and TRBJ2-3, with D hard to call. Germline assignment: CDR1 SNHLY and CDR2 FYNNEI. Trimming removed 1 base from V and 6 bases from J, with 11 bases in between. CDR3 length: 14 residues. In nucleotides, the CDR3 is TGTGCCAGCAGTGAAGGCCGGGTCCGGGATACGCAGTATTTT. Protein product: CASSEGRVRDTQYF. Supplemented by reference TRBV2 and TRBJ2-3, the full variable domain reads EPEVTQTPSHQVTQMGQEVILRCVPISNHLYFYWYRQILGQKVEFLVSFYNNEISEKSEIFDDQFSVERPDGSNFTLKIRSTKLEDSAMYFCASSEGRVRDTQYFGPGTRLTVL.

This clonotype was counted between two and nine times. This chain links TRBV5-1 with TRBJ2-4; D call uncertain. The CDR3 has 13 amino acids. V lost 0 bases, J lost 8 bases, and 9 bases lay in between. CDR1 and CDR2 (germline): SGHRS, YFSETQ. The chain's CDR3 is CASSLDQEDIQYF. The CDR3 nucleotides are TGCGCCAGCAGCTTGGATCAGGAAGACATTCAGTACTTC. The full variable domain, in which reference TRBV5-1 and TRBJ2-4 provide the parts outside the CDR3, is KAGVTQTPRYLIKTRGQQVTLSCSPISGHRSVSWYQQTPGQGLQFLFEYFSETQRNKGNFPGRFSGRQFSNSRSEMNVSTLELGDSALYLCASSLDQEDIQYFGAGTRLSVL.

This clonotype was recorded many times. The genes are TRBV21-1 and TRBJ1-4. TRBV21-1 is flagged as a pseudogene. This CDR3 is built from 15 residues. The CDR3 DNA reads TGTGCCAGCAGCAAAGATGGGAGGATTGGAGAAAAACTGTTTTTT. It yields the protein CASSKDGRIGEKLFF.

The chain's CDR3 is CSAITGVSSNQPQHF. The CDR3 nucleotides are TGCAGTGCGATCACAGGGGTTTCGAGCAATCAGCCCCAGCATTTT. The chain has TRBV20-1 and TRBJ1-5; 7 bases agree with TRBD1. The CDR3 extends over 15 amino acids. V gave up 6 bases and J gave up 1 base; unmatched junction bases: 9. The germline V gene has CDR1 DFQATT and CDR2 SNEGSKA (reference sequence).

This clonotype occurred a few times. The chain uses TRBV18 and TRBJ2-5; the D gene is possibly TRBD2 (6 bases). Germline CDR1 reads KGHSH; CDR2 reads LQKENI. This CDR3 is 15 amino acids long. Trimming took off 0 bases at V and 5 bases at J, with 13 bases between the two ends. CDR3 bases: TGTGCCAGCTCACCACCTGGGACTCCCAGCGAGACCCAGTACTTC. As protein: CASSPPGTPSETQYF.

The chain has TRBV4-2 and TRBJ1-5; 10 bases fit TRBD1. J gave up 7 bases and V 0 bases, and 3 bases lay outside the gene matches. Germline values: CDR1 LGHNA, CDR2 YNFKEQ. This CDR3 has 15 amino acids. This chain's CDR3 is CASSQDQGQGQPQHF. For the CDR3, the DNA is TGTGCCAGCAGCCAAGATCAGGGACAGGGGCAGCCCCAGCATTTT.

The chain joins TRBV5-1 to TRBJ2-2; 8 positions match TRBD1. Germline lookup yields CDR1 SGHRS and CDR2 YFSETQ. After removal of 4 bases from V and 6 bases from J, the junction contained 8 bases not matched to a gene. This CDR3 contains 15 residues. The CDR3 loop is CASSPTTGVAGELFF. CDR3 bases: TGCGCCAGCAGCCCGACGACAGGGGTAGCCGGGGAGCTGTTTTTT.

The CDR3 DNA reads TGTGCCAGCAGCGACGACAGGGAGGGGAGCAATCAGCCCCAGCATTTT. This sequence encodes CASSDDREGSNQPQHF. This chain links TRBV7-4 with TRBJ1-5; TRBD1 agrees at 7 bases. The CDR3 consists of 16 residues. Germline V gene data show CDR1 as SGHVT and CDR2 as SQSDAQ. V lost 5 bases, J lost 1 base, and 8 bases stayed unmatched.

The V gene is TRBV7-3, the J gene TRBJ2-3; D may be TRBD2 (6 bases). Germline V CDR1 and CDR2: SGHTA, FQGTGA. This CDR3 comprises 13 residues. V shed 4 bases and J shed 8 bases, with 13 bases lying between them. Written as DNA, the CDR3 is TGTGCCAGCAGCTCGGGACTGGTTGGTACGCAGTATTTT. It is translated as CASSSGLVGTQYF.

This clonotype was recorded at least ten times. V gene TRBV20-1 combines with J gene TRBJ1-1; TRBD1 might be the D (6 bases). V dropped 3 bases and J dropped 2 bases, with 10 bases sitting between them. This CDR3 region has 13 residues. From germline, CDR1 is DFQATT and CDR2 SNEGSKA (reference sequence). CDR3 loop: CSARRGGNTEAFF. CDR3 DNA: TGCAGTGCTAGGAGGGGGGGCAACACTGAAGCTTTCTTT.

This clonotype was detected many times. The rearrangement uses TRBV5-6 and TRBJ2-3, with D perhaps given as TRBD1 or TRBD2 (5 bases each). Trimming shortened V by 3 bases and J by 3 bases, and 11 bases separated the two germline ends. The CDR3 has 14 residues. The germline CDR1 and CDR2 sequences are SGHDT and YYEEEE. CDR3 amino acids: CASSWEQGTDTQYF. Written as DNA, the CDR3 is TGTGCCAGCAGCTGGGAGCAGGGAACAGATACGCAGTATTTT.

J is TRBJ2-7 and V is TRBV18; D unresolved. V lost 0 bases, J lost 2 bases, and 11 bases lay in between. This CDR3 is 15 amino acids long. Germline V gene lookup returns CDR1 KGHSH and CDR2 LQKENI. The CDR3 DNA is TGTGCCAGCTCACCACCCCAGGACCTAGCCTACGAGCAGTACTTC. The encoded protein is CASSPPQDLAYEQYF.

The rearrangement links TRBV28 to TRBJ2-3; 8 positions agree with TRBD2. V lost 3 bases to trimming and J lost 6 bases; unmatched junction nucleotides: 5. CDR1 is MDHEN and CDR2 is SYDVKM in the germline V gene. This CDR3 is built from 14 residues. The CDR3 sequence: CASSLAGGEDTQYF. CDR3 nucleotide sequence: TGTGCCAGCAGTTTGGCGGGGGGCGAGGATACGCAGTATTTT.

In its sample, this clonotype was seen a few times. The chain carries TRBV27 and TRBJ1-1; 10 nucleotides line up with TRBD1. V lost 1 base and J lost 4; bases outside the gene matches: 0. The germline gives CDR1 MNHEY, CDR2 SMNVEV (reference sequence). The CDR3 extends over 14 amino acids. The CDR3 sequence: CASSLWTGGTEAFF. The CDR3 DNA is TGTGCCAGCAGTTTATGGACAGGGGGCACTGAAGCTTTCTTT.

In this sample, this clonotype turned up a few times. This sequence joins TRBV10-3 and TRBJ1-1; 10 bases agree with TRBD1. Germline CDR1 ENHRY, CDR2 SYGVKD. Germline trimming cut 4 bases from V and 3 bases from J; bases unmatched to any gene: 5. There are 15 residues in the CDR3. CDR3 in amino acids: CAISVTGTGDTEAFF. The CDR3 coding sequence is TGTGCCATCAGTGTCACCGGGACAGGGGACACTGAAGCTTTCTTT.

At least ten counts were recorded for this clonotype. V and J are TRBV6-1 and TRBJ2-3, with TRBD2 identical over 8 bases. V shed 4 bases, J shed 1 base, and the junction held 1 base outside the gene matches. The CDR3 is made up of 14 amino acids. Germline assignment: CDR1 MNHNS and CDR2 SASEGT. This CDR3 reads CASSAGGGTDTQYF. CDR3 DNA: TGTGCCAGCAGTGCGGGGGGGGGCACAGATACGCAGTATTTT.

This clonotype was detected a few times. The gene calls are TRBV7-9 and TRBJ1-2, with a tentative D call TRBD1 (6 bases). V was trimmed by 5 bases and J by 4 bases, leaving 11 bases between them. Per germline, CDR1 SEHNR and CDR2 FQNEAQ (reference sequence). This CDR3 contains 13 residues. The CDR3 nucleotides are TGTGCCAGCAGCCCAAGGGGGAGCTATGGCTACACCTTC. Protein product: CASSPRGSYGYTF.